These T cell receptor beta chains were read from a single sample in a study of T cell responses to AZD1222 COVID-19 vaccine. Clones were read by immunoSEQ multiplex PCR, and TCRdb kept only the in-frame ones, dropping some. The table includes approximately 150,000 clones, roughly 90% detected once. The specimen was peripheral blood, collected 28 days after the second AZD1222 dose. All receptors come from an adult who received the AZD1222 COVID-19 vaccine. CDR3s include the opening cysteine and the closing phenylalanine or tryptophan. Fields, in order: D gene, J gene, clone size, V gene, CDR3 protein, CDR3 DNA. D genes are given only for firm matches. Only some rows state a clone size, as once, few, many or a class for expanded clones.

>.|TRBJ1-1|.|TRBV7-2
CASSLALANTEAFF
TGTGCCAGCAGCTTAGCCTTGGCGAACACTGAAGCTTTCTTT
>TRBD1|TRBJ1-2|few|TRBV5-8
CASRWTGANYGYTF
TGTGCCAGCAGGTGGACAGGAGCAAACTATGGCTACACCTTC
>TRBD2|TRBJ2-3|.|TRBV2
CASSGSSGVTLDTQYF
TGTGCCAGCAGTGGGTCTAGCGGGGTCACTTTAGATACGCAGTATTTT
>TRBD2|TRBJ2-1|.|TRBV3-1/TRBV3-2
CASSTSGGPNEQFF
TGTGCCAGCAGCACTAGCGGGGGGCCCAATGAGCAGTTCTTC
>TRBD2|TRBJ2-5|.|TRBV7-8
CASSPNGLAGAVETQYF
TGTGCCAGCAGTCCTAACGGGCTAGCGGGAGCGGTGGAGACCCAGTACTTC
>.|TRBJ2-5|.|TRBV5-1
CASSWGLRQETQYF
TGCGCCAGCAGCTGGGGACTTCGCCAAGAGACCCAGTACTTC
>.|TRBJ1-5|.|TRBV6-5
CASILAFYSNQPQHF
.
>.|TRBJ2-5|.|TRBV6-6
CASSYREGPQETQYF
TGTGCCAGCAGTTACCGTGAGGGTCCTCAAGAGACCCAGTACTTC
>.|TRBJ1-1|.|TRBV21-1
CASSKGPVGAEAFF
TGTGCCAGCAGCAAAGGTCCAGTTGGAGCTGAAGCTTTCTTT
>TRBD1|TRBJ1-1|.|TRBV2
CASSRGQGNTEAFF
TGTGCCAGCAGCCGGGGACAGGGGAACACTGAAGCTTTCTTT
>.|TRBJ1-3|.|TRBV14
CASSQAPVGRSGNTIYF
TGTGCCAGCAGCCAAGCCCCAGTGGGACGGTCTGGAAACACCATATATTTT
>TRBD1|TRBJ1-1|.|TRBV12-3/TRBV12-4
CASSLEQGWLAFF
TGTGCCAGCAGTTTAGAACAGGGGTGGTTGGCTTTCTTT
>.|TRBJ1-1|.|TRBV9
CASSVSAAAEAFF
TGTGCCAGCAGCGTAAGTGCCGCCGCTGAAGCTTTCTTT
>.|TRBJ1-5|.|TRBV7-6
CASSSGEGQPQHF
TGTGCCAGCAGCTCAGGGGAGGGTCAGCCCCAGCATTTT
>TRBD1|TRBJ1-5|few|TRBV19
CASSPQPGQGLNQPQHF
TGTGCCAGTAGCCCACAACCTGGACAGGGTCTAAATCAGCCCCAGCATTTT
>.|TRBJ1-5|.|TRBV4-1
CASSQDRGGQPQHF
TGCGCCAGCAGCCAAGACAGGGGTGGTCAGCCCCAGCATTTT